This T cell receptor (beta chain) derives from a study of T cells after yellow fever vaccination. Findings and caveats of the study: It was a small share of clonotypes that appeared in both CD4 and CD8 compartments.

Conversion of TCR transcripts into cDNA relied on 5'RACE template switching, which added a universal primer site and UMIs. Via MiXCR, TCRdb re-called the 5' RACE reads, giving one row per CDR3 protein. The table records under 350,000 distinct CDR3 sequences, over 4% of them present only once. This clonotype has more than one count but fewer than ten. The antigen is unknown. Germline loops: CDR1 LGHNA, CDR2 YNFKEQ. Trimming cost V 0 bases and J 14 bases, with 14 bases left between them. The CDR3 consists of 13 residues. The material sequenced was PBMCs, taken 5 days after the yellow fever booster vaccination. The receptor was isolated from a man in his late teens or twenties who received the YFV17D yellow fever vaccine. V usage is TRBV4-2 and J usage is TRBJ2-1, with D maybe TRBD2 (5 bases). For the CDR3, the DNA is TGTGCCAGCAGCCAAGAATATAGGACGAGGGAGTTCTTC. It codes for CASSQEYRTREFF.